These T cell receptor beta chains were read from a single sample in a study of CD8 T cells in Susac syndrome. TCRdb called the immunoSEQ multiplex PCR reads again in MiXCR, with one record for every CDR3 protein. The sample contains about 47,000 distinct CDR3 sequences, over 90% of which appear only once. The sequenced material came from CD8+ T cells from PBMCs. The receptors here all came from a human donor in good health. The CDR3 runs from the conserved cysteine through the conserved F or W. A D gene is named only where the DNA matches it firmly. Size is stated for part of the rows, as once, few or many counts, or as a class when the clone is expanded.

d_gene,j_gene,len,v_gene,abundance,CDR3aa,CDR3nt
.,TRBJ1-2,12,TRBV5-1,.,CASSLETNGYTF,TGCGCCAGCAGCTTGGAGACGAATGGCTACACCTTC
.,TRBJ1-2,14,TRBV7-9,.,CASSLAGHRLGYTF,TGTGCCAGCAGCTTAGCCGGGCACCGGCTGGGCTACACCTTC
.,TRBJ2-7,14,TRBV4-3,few,CASSQEGGDHEQYF,TGCGCCAGCAGCCAAGAAGGTGGGGACCACGAGCAGTACTTC
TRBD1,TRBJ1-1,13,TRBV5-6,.,CASSLARQGEAFF,TGTGCCAGCAGCTTGGCGAGACAGGGTGAAGCTTTCTTT
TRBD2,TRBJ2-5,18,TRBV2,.,CASSEIAGGRTRGETQYF,TGTGCCAGCAGTGAAATAGCGGGAGGAAGAACGAGGGGAGAGACCCAGTACTTC
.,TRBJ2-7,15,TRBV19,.,CASSTSSLPYYEQYF,TGTGCCAGTAGTACCTCTAGCCTACCCTACTACGAGCAGTACTTC
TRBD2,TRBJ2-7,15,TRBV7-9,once,CASSLDGLAGNEQYF,TGTGCCAGCAGCTTAGATGGGCTAGCGGGTAACGAGCAGTACTTC
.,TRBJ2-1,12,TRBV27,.,CASSPGPGGQFF,TGTGCCAGCAGCCCGGGGCCCGGGGGGCAGTTCTTC
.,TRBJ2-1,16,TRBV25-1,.,CASSEEVGQRGDEQFF,TGTGCCAGCAGTGAGGAGGTGGGACAGAGGGGGGATGAGCAGTTCTTC
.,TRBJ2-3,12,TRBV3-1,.,CASSPPQGSQYF,TGTGCCAGCAGCCCCCCGCAGGGATCGCAGTATTTT
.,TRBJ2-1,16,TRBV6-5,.,CASSLIAEGIHNEQFF,TGTGCCAGCAGTTTGATAGCGGAGGGGATTCACAATGAGCAGTTCTTC
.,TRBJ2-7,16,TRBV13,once,CASSLGLRDSTYEQYF,TGTGCCAGCAGCTTAGGATTGAGAGACTCCACCTACGAGCAGTACTTC
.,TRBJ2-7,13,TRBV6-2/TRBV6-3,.,CASQTGTPYEQYF,TGTGCCAGCCAGACAGGGACTCCCTACGAGCAGTACTTC
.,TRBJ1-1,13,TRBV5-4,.,CATRSDTNTEAFF,TGTGCCACTAGAAGCGACACAAACACTGAAGCTTTCTTT
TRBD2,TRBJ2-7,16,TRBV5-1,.,CASTTLGLAVSYEQYF,TGCGCCAGCACCACGTTGGGACTAGCGGTTTCCTACGAGCAGTACTTC
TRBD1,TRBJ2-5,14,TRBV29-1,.,CSVETGRAWETQYF,TGCAGCGTTGAGACAGGGCGGGCTTGGGAGACCCAGTACTTC
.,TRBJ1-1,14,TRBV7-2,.,CASSLGTGVTEAFF,TGTGCCAGCAGCTTAGGGACGGGGGTTACTGAAGCTTTCTTT
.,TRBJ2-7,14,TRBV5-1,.,CASSFGGVPNEQYF,TGCGCCAGCAGCTTCGGGGGAGTTCCCAACGAGCAGTACTTC
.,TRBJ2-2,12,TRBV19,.,CASSIVTGELFF,TGTGCCAGTAGTATAGTAACCGGGGAGCTGTTTTTT
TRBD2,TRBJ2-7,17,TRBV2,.,CASLTPSGGTLPYEQYF,TGTGCCAGCCTCACTCCCTCCGGGGGGACTCTCCCCTACGAGCAGTACTTC
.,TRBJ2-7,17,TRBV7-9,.,CASSPPGGTTPTYEQYF,TGTGCCAGCAGTCCCCCCGGGGGGACAACCCCTACCTACGAGCAGTACTTC
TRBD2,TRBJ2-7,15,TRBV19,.,CASSIRLAGAYEQYF,TGTGCCAGTAGTATTCGACTAGCGGGAGCCTACGAGCAGTACTTC
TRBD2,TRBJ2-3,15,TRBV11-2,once,CASTHPGLAEDTQYF,TGTGCCAGCACCCACCCGGGACTAGCGGAAGATACGCAGTATTTT
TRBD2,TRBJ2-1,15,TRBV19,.,CASSAPATSDNEQFF,TGTGCCAGTAGTGCTCCGGCGACTAGCGACAATGAGCAGTTCTTC
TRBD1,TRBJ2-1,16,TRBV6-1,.,CASSPLPGQGDNEQFF,TGTGCCAGCAGCCCACTGCCGGGACAGGGGGACAATGAGCAGTTCTTC
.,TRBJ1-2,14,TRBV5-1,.,CASSAIQGVYGYTF,TGCGCCAGCAGTGCCATTCAGGGTGTCTATGGCTACACCTTC
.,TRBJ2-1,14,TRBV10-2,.,CASQVPDSYNEQFF,TGCGCCAGCCAGGTCCCGGACAGTTACAATGAGCAGTTCTTC
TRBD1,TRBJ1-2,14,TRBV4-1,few,CASSPTGLSDGYTF,TGCGCCAGCAGCCCGACAGGGTTAAGCGATGGCTACACCTTC
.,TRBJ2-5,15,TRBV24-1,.,CATSDGRAIQETQYF,TGTGCCACCAGTGATGGCAGGGCTATTCAAGAGACCCAGTACTTC
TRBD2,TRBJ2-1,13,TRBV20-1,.,CSARPRTSVEQFF,TGCAGTGCTAGACCTCGGACTAGCGTTGAGCAGTTCTTC
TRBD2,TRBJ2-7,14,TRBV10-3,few,CAISESVAGVEQYF,TGTGCCATCAGTGAGTCGGTAGCGGGAGTCGAGCAGTACTTC
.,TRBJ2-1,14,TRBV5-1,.,CASSLFGNGQEQFF,TGCGCCAGCAGCTTGTTCGGGAACGGTCAAGAGCAGTTCTTC
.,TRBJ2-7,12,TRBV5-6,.,CASSPGTSGQYF,TGTGCCAGCAGCCCGGGGACTTCTGGGCAGTACTTC
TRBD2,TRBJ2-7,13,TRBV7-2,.,CASSLGLAAEQYF,TGTGCCAGCAGCCTCGGACTAGCGGCCGAGCAGTACTTC
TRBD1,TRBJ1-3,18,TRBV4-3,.,CASSFHPGGTGDGNTIYF,TGCGCCAGCAGCTTCCACCCGGGAGGGACAGGCGATGGAAACACCATATATTTT
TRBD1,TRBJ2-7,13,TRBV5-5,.,CASSGDRGHEQYF,TGTGCCAGCAGCGGAGACAGGGGCCACGAGCAGTACTTC
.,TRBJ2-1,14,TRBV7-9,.,CASSLVGQNNEQFF,TGTGCCAGCAGCTTAGTAGGGCAAAACAATGAGCAGTTCTTC
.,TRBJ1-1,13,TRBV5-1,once,CASSWGTGTEAFF,TGCGCCAGCAGCTGGGGTACAGGGACTGAAGCTTTCTTT
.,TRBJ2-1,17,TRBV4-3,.,CASSHPGALSSYNEQFF,TGCGCCAGCAGCCACCCGGGAGCCCTTAGCTCCTACAATGAGCAGTTCTTC
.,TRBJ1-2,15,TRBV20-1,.,CSARVRRTAVEGYTF,TGCAGTGCCCGAGTGAGGCGGACGGCGGTGGAGGGCTACACCTTC
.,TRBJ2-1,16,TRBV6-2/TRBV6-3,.,CASSSPLTEPNNEQFF,TGTGCCAGCAGTTCTCCTCTTACGGAGCCCAACAATGAGCAGTTCTTC
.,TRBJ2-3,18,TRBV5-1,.,CASSLRSPRDGSTDTQYF,TGCGCCAGCAGCTTGAGGTCGCCCAGGGACGGCAGCACAGATACGCAGTATTTT
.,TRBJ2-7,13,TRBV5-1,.,CASSLGGNYEQYF,TGCGCCAGCAGCTTGGGAGGGAACTACGAGCAGTACTTC
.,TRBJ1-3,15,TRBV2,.,CASSPRETEEITIYF,TGTGCCAGCAGTCCCCGGGAGACAGAGGAAATCACCATATATTTT
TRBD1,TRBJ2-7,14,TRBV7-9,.,CASSSDRGFYEQYF,TGTGCCAGCAGCTCGGACAGGGGATTTTACGAGCAGTACTTC
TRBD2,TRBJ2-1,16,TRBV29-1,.,CSVEDPREADPYEQFF,TGCAGCGTTGAAGATCCCCGGGAGGCAGATCCGTATGAGCAGTTCTTC
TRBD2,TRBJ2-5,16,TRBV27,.,CASSPLPSGKVETQYF,TGTGCCAGCAGTCCCCTCCCTAGCGGGAAGGTGGAGACCCAGTACTTC
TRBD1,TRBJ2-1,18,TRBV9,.,CASSVRGDSGLSYNEQFF,TGTGCCAGCAGCGTGAGAGGGGACAGTGGGCTCTCCTACAATGAGCAGTTCTTC
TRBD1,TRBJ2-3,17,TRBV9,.,CASSGVPGTGEADTQYF,TGTGCCAGCAGCGGAGTACCCGGGACAGGGGAGGCAGATACGCAGTATTTT
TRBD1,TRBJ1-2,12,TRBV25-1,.,CASGTGGDGYTF,TGTGCCAGCGGGACAGGGGGGGATGGCTACACCTTC
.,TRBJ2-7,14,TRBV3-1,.,CASSQDGSYDEQYF,TGTGCCAGCAGCCAAGATGGGAGCTACGACGAGCAGTACTTC
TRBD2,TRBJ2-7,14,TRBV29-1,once,CSVEVAGGSYEQYF,TGCAGCGTTGAAGTAGCGGGGGGCTCCTACGAGCAGTACTTC
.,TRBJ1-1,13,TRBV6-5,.,CASSYSTYAEAFF,TGTGCCAGCAGTTACTCGACGTACGCTGAAGCTTTCTTT
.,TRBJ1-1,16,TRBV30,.,CAWSPPRGGGDTEAFF,TGTGCCTGGAGTCCGCCTCGGGGAGGGGGAGACACTGAAGCTTTCTTT
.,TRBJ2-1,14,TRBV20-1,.,CSAVYYRNDNEQFF,TGCAGTGCCGTCTACTACCGTAACGACAATGAGCAGTTCTTC
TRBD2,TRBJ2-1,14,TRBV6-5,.,CASSPGTSGNEQFF,TGTGCCAGCAGTCCCGGGACTAGCGGGAATGAGCAGTTCTTC
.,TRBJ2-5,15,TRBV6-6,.,CASTSEEVEGETQYF,TGTGCCAGCACTAGCGAGGAAGTGGAGGGGGAGACCCAGTACTTC
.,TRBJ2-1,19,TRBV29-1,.,CSVVFLPWAEESAYNEQFF,TGCAGCGTTGTTTTCTTGCCGTGGGCCGAAGAATCTGCCTACAATGAGCAGTTCTTC